This T cell receptor beta chain was identified in a study of blood T cell repertoires in COVID-19. In the study overall: Collection of acute and convalescent COVID-19 samples took place in the United States, Italy and Spain.

In the study's own analysis: From reference gene primer amplification, estimates of nucleated cell counts were derived. Sequencing was performed with immunoSEQ multiplex PCR; in TCRdb, only in-frame clones are kept and a portion is missing. The D gene and trimming were derived from the DNA, and the V and J assignments and clone size from that table. This sample has about 36,000 clones, with over 75% found just once. Losses at the gene ends were 5 bases for V and 1 base for J; bases not matched to a gene: 9. CDR1 and CDR2 (germline): MDHEN, SYDVKM. CDR3 length equals 16 residues. The specimen sequenced was peripheral blood. The chain recombines TRBV28 with TRBJ1-2; 8 nucleotides match TRBD1. The origin of this receptor is a human donor in a cohort sampled during active COVID-19. CDR3 region: CASSLTGAANNYGYTF. CDR3 bases: TGTGCCAGCAGTCTGACAGGGGCCGCAAATAACTATGGCTACACCTTC.